This T cell receptor (beta chain) was obtained from a study of naive and memory T cell subsets. Whole-study results and caveats: The RNA method is potentially sensitive to activation and differentiation changes.

Ligated cDNA underwent four rounds of PCR with nested alpha and beta constant region primers and SP2. TCRdb fed the UMI-ligation and nested PCR reads into MiXCR, producing one record per CDR3 protein. The sample consists of tens of thousands of distinct CDR3 sequences, about 6.7% of them appearing once. In its sample, this clonotype was seen a few times. What it binds is not known. This CDR3 has 17 residues. CDR1 is SGHVS, CDR2 FNYEAQ, per germline. J was trimmed by 6 bases and V by 4 bases; bases with no gene match: 12. Treatment: skin biopsy from PPD injection site in Mantoux-positive individual. A UMI-containing oligonucleotide was joined by 3' ligation to the TCR cDNA template. Tuberculin skin test biopsies were taken where PPD was injected in Mantoux-positive people.

The clonotype was recovered from an adult in good health. The rearrangement uses TRBV7-6 and TRBJ2-2; TRBD2 matches at 9 bases. The sample was skin, taken from a tuberculin skin test site. CDR3 nucleotides: TGTGCCAGCAGCTCCGGACTGGCGGGGGGGCCTCCCGGGGAGCTGTTTTTT. This sequence encodes CASSSGLAGGPPGELFF.